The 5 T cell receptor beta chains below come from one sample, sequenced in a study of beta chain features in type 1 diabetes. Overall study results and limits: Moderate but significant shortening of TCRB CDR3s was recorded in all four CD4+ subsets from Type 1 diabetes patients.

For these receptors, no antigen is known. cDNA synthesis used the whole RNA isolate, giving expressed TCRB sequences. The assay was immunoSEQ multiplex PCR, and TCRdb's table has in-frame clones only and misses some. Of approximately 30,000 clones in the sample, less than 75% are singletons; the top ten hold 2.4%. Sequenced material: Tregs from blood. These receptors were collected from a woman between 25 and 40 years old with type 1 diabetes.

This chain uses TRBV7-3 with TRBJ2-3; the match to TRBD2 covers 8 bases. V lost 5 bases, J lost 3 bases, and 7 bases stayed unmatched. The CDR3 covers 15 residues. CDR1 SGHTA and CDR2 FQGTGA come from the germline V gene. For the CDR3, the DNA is TGTGCCAGCAGCCCCAGCGGGAGCGAAACAGATACGCAGTATTTT. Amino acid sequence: CASSPSGSETDTQYF.

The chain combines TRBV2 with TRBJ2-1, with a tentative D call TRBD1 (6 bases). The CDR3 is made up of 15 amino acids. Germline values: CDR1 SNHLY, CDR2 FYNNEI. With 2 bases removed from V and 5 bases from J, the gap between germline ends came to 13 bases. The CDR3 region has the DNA TGTGCCAGCAGTGAATGGCAGGGGATCGACAATGAGCAGTTCTTC. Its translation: CASSEWQGIDNEQFF.

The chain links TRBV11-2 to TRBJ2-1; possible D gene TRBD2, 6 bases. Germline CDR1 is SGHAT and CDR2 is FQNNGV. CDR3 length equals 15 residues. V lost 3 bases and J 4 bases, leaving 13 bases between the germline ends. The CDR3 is CASSLGSGSYNEQFF. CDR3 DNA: TGTGCCAGCAGCTTGGGGAGCGGGTCGTACAATGAGCAGTTCTTC.

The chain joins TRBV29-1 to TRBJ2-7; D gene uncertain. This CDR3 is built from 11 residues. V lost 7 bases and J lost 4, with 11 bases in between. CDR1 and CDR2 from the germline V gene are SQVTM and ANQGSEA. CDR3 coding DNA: TGCAGCGCCCGACTTCCTTACGAGCAGTACTTC. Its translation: CSARLPYEQYF.

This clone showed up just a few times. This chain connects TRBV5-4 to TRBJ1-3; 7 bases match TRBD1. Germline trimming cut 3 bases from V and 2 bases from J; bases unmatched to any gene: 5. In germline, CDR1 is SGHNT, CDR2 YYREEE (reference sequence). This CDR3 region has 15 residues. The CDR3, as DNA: TGTGCCAGCAGCTCCGGTGGGACAGCTGGAAACACCATATATTTT. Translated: CASSSGGTAGNTIYF.